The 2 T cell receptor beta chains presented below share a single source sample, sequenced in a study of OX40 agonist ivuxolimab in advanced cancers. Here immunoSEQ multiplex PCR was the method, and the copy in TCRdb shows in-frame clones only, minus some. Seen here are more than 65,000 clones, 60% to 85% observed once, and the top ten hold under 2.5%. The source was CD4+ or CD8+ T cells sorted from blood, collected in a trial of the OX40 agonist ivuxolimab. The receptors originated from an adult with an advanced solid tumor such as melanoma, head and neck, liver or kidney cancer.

For the CDR3, the DNA is TGTGCCAGCAACGGAGCGGGGGGGCTTGGTAATGAGCAGTTCTTC. Its protein is CASNGAGGLGNEQFF. V gene TRBV9 combines with J gene TRBJ2-1; 10 bases align to TRBD2. CDR3 length: 15 residues. Germline V gene data show CDR1 as SGDLS and CDR2 as YYNGEE. The V gene end was trimmed by 6 bases and the J gene end by 7 bases; junction bases not matched to a gene: 10.

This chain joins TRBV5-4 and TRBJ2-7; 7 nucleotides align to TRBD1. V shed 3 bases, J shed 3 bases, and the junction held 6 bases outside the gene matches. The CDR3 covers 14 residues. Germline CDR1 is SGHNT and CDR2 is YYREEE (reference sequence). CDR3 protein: CASSWDSTVYEQYF. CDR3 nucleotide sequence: TGTGCCAGCAGCTGGGACAGTACAGTCTACGAGCAGTACTTC.